This T cell receptor (beta chain) is drawn from a study of blood T cell repertoires in COVID-19 (dated by TCRdb to the early 2020s). About the study as a whole: Samples covering the acute and convalescent phases of COVID-19 were provided by collaborators in the United States, Italy and Spain. Where HLA class I and class II types were available, the types were taken from metadata supplied by the sample provider, not from assay-based typing. The samples were drawn from two sources: the first 160 participants of the ongoing ImmuneRACE study, and about 1,300 subjects contributed by 6 global collaborators. The dataset comprised deeply sampled blood TCRbeta repertoires from subjects exposed to, actively infected with, or recovered from COVID-19. A freely available public database, intended as a resource for researchers studying the immune response to SARS-CoV-2, is where the repertoires were released. The material from the prospective study consisted of cDNA or gDNA derived from T cells, B-cell-depleted T cells, or PBMCs. Nearly every sample came with metadata listing a de-identified subject ID, COVID-19 status, age in years and sex. Overall results and qualifications from the work: The quantity of clinical and demographic metadata differed by source and by participant and was supplied without curation.

Counted from cysteine to phenylalanine, this CDR3 has 13 amino acids. The retained sequence is limited to the CDR3, 39 bases, with the frame set at the first base. The V end loses 4 bases and the J end loses 10 bases, and a stretch of 14 bases separates them. Looking up the germline V gene (reference sequence) yields CDR1 LGHDT and CDR2 YNNKEL. TCRbeta CDR3 regions were amplified from genomic DNA using the immunoSEQ Assay, a bias-controlled multiplex PCR. The authors' analysis ran thus. Within the assay, amplification of reference gene primers was used to estimate how many nucleated cells each sample contained. Sequence reads were collapsed and filtered to measure the absolute abundance of every unique TCRbeta CDR3 rearrangement. For each sample, productive Simpson clonality was calculated by taking the square root of Simpson's diversity index across productive rearrangements. Held by TCRdb, this immuneACCESS table contains in-frame sequences only and omits some clones. Under half of the omission traces to an unresolved V gene where checked; the cause of the rest is unknown. The V and J calls and clone size are taken from that table; D and trimming were inferred from the DNA. This sample is represented by 300,000 or so clones; around 88% of them were singletons. The top ten clones comprise approximately 7.2% of the sample.

Another Seattle source contributed samples from volunteer blood donors who had recovered from COVID-19. Whole blood was collected in K2EDTA tubes by collaborating institutions according to the institutions' own protocols. Collaborator samples were shipped for TCRbeta analysis as frozen whole blood, isolated PBMCs, or DNA extracted from either sample type. Concerning this clone: There is no known antigen for this receptor. No base quality values were provided; no much bigger clone lies one nucleotide off.

The V gene is TRBV3-1 (or the pseudogene TRBV3-2) and the J gene is TRBJ2-4; the D region possibly corresponds to TRBD1 (6 bases align). The receptor was derived from a young woman who had recovered from COVID-19. Specimen: peripheral blood. The DNA sequence is as follows: TGTGCCAGCAGCCCCGGACAGCTTAGAATTCAGTACTTC. Translation gives CASSPGQLRIQYF.